The 5 T cell receptor beta chains presented below share a single source sample, sequenced in a study of OX40 agonist ivuxolimab in advanced cancers. The repertoire was sequenced with immunoSEQ multiplex PCR; TCRdb's copy has only in-frame clones and lacks some. The sample has approximately 81,000 clones; roughly 80% are singletons. Sequencing used CD4+ or CD8+ T cells sorted from blood, obtained in a trial of the OX40 agonist ivuxolimab. The receptors here all came from an adult with an advanced solid tumor such as melanoma, head and neck, liver or kidney cancer.

The chain is built from TRBV7-9 and TRBJ1-1; 7 bases map to TRBD1. Germline V gene lookup returns CDR1 SEHNR and CDR2 FQNEAQ (reference sequence). CDR3 size: 12 residues. V lost 1 base and J lost 11; bases outside the gene matches: 4. The DNA for the CDR3 is TGTGCCAGCAGCTTAGTCGACAGGGATGCTTTCTTT. Its protein is CASSLVDRDAFF. The whole variable domain, remainder taken from reference TRBV7-9 and TRBJ1-1, is DTGVSQNPRHKITKRGQNVTFRCDPISEHNRLYWYRQTLGQGPEFLTYFQNEAQLEKSRLLSDRFSAERPKGSFSTLEIQRTEQGDSAMYLCASSLVDRDAFFGQGTRLTVV.

This chain uses TRBV9 with TRBJ2-5; D not certain. CDR1 and CDR2 (germline): SGDLS, YYNGEE. The V end lost 0 bases, the J end lost 6 bases, and 15 bases lay between the germline ends. This CDR3 has 15 residues. CDR3 DNA sequence: TGTGCCAGCAGCGTAGCTGACTTTCAAGGACAGACCCAGTACTTC. Translating gives CASSVADFQGQTQYF. Using reference TRBV9 and TRBJ2-5 for the parts outside the CDR3, the full variable domain is DSGVTQTPKHLITATGQRVTLRCSPRSGDLSVYWYQQSLDQGLQFLIQYYNGEERAKGNILERFSAQQFPDLHSELNLSSLELGDSALYFCASSVADFQGQTQYFGPGTRLLVL.

J is TRBJ2-7 and V is TRBV11-3; D perhaps matches TRBD2 (6 bases). Germline CDR1 and CDR2: SGHNT and YENEEA. V was pared by 5 bases and J by 0 bases, with 14 bases between. The CDR3 spans 15 residues. CDR3: CASSDGGLSSYEQYF. CDR3 coding DNA: TGTGCCAGCAGCGATGGAGGGTTGAGCTCCTACGAGCAGTACTTC.

V gene TRBV9 combines with J gene TRBJ2-2; D is ambiguous. There are 14 residues in the CDR3. Germline V gene data show CDR1 as SGDLS and CDR2 as YYNGEE. V lost 0 bases to trimming and J lost 6 bases, with 9 bases between them. CDR3: CASSVVEGSGELFF. In DNA, the CDR3 is TGTGCCAGCAGCGTAGTTGAAGGGTCCGGGGAGCTGTTTTTT. The full variable domain, in which reference TRBV9 and TRBJ2-2 provide the parts outside the CDR3, is DSGVTQTPKHLITATGQRVTLRCSPRSGDLSVYWYQQSLDQGLQFLIQYYNGEERAKGNILERFSAQQFPDLHSELNLSSLELGDSALYFCASSVVEGSGELFFGEGSRLTVL.

The rearrangement joins TRBV7-9 to TRBJ2-1; no definite D call. Trimming cost V 1 base and J 9 bases, with 7 bases left between them. This CDR3 has 12 amino acids. Germline CDR1 reads SEHNR; CDR2 reads FQNEAQ (reference sequence). The CDR3 DNA reads TGTGCCAGCAGCTTAGGCGAAAGTGAGCAGTTCTTC. Translation: CASSLGESEQFF.